Listed below are T cell receptor beta chains from one sample, sequenced in a study of cytomegalovirus exposure and HLA in healthy donors. TCRdb's table, derived via immunoSEQ multiplex PCR, lists solely in-frame clones and lacks some. The sample has over 200,000 clones; 77% are singletons. The sequenced sample consisted of PBMCs. All receptors come from an older woman in good health and CMV-seropositive. CDR3s include the opening cysteine and the closing phenylalanine or tryptophan. D genes are given only for firm matches. Size values are once, few and many counts, or a class for expanded clones, and some rows have none.

>TRBV5-1|TRBJ2-1|NA|NA
CASSLMTGSYNEQFF
TGCGCCAGCAGCTTGATGACGGGCTCCTACAATGAGCAGTTCTTC
>TRBV6-6|TRBJ2-6|NA|TRBD1
CASSQDRESGANVLTF
TGTGCCAGCAGCCAAGACAGGGAATCTGGGGCCAACGTCCTGACTTTC
>TRBV27|TRBJ2-3|NA|TRBD2
CASSPRQREGRRDTQYF
TGTGCCAGCAGTCCCAGACAGCGGGAGGGCCGGAGAGATACGCAGTATTTT
>TRBV7-9|TRBJ2-2|NA|TRBD1
CASRTPGQGNTGELFF
TGTGCCAGCAGAACTCCGGGACAGGGGAACACCGGGGAGCTGTTTTTT
>TRBV4-2|TRBJ1-1|once|TRBD1
CASSQPTGGNTEAFF
TGTGCCAGCAGCCAACCCACAGGGGGGAACACTGAAGCTTTCTTT
>TRBV5-1|TRBJ2-2|NA|NA
CASSLALANGELFF
TGCGCCAGCAGCTTGGCGCTAGCGAACGGGGAGCTGTTTTTT
>TRBV30|TRBJ2-7|NA|NA
CAWGAVGRAPYEQYF
TGTGCCTGGGGGGCGGTGGGCAGGGCACCCTACGAGCAGTACTTC
>TRBV10-3|TRBJ1-2|few|TRBD1
CAIRGDREDYGYTF
TGTGCCATCAGGGGGGACAGAGAGGACTATGGCTACACCTTC
>TRBV6-1|TRBJ1-1|NA|TRBD1
CASRGQGSWNTEAFF
TGTGCCAGCAGGGGACAGGGATCATGGAACACTGAAGCTTTCTTT
>TRBV7-8|TRBJ1-6|NA|NA
CASSFGLGSLNSPLHF
TGTGCCAGCAGCTTTGGATTGGGCAGTTTGAATTCACCCCTCCACTTT
>TRBV5-1|TRBJ2-5|NA|NA
CASSSSFSETQYF
TGCGCCAGCAGCTCGTCTTTTTCGGAGACCCAGTACTTC
>TRBV7-3|TRBJ2-2|NA|NA
CASRYTTGELFF
TGTGCCAGCAGGTACACCACCGGGGAGCTGTTTTTT
>TRBV6-5|TRBJ1-4|NA|TRBD1
CASSRPGGVDEKLFF
TGTGCCAGCAGTCGTCCAGGGGGCGTCGATGAAAAACTGTTTTTT
>TRBV21-1|TRBJ1-2|NA|NA
CASEDRVCNYGYTF
TGTGCCAGCGAAGACAGGGTTTGTAACTATGGCTACACCTTC
>TRBV28|TRBJ2-4|NA|TRBD2
CASRSGLASIQYF
TGTGCCAGCAGATCGGGACTAGCGAGCATTCAGTACTTC
>TRBV6-1|TRBJ2-2|NA|TRBD2
CASSEYPLAGSTNTGELFF
TGTGCCAGCAGTGAATACCCACTAGCGGGAAGTACGAACACCGGGGAGCTGTTTTTT
>TRBV18|TRBJ1-2|NA|NA
CASSPVGDGYTF
TGTGCCAGCTCACCCGTCGGGGATGGCTACACCTTC
>TRBV5-5|TRBJ2-2|NA|TRBD1
CASSTGQGNTGELFF
TGTGCCAGCAGCACGGGACAGGGGAACACCGGGGAGCTGTTTTTT
>TRBV7-2|TRBJ1-2|NA|TRBD1
CASSRPGQGGGYTF
TGTGCCAGCAGTCGACCGGGACAGGGGGGGGGCTACACCTTC
>TRBV6-5|TRBJ2-1|NA|NA
CASSYSEWGQDEQFF
TGTGCCAGCAGTTACTCGGAATGGGGGCAAGATGAGCAGTTCTTC
>TRBV7-2|TRBJ1-6|NA|TRBD1
CASSATGGAGNSPLHF
TGTGCCAGCAGCGCGACAGGGGGCGCCGGTAATTCACCCCTCCACTTT
>TRBV15|TRBJ2-5|NA|TRBD1
CATSRDRTGYRETQYF
TGTGCCACCAGCAGAGATCGGACAGGGTACAGGGAGACCCAGTACTTC
>TRBV21-1|TRBJ2-7|few|NA
CASRKTGYEQYF
TGTGCCAGCAGGAAGACAGGCTACGAGCAGTACTTC
>TRBV4-2|TRBJ2-1|NA|NA
CASSQVGLAFNEQFF
TGTGCCAGCAGCCAAGTTGGCCTAGCTTTCAATGAGCAGTTCTTC
>TRBV7-3|TRBJ2-2|once|TRBD2
CASSPRLVAGAGELFF
TGTGCCAGCAGCCCCCGGCTGGTAGCGGGGGCCGGGGAGCTGTTTTTT
>TRBV6-1|TRBJ2-7|NA|TRBD2
CASNPGLDFYEQYF
TGTGCCAGCAACCCGGGACTAGACTTTTACGAGCAGTACTTC
>TRBV4-3|TRBJ2-7|NA|TRBD1
CASSQDLQGALGLEQYF
TGCGCCAGCAGCCAAGATCTTCAGGGGGCCTTGGGGCTCGAGCAGTACTTC
>TRBV7-2|TRBJ2-5|NA|NA
CASSPSRETQYF
TGTGCCAGCAGCCCCTCCCGAGAGACCCAGTACTTC
>TRBV28|TRBJ2-7|NA|NA
CASSPPGSREQYF
TGTGCCAGCAGTCCCCCGGGATCTCGAGAGCAGTACTTC
>TRBV10-1|TRBJ1-5|few|TRBD1
CASSPLRVLDRGRNQPQHF
TGCGCCAGCAGTCCCCTCCGGGTTTTGGACAGGGGGCGTAATCAGCCCCAGCATTTT
>TRBV5-1|TRBJ2-1|NA|TRBD2
CASSLALAGARSYNEQFF
TGCGCCAGCAGCTTGGCACTAGCGGGAGCTAGGTCCTACAATGAGCAGTTCTTC
>TRBV30|TRBJ1-6|NA|NA
CAWSVAARSWVDSPLHF
TGTGCCTGGAGTGTCGCGGCGCGGTCTTGGGTCGATTCACCCCTCCACTTT
>TRBV19|TRBJ1-1|NA|TRBD1
CASRPLTGEEFTEAFF
TGTGCCAGTAGACCCCTGACAGGGGAGGAATTCACTGAAGCTTTCTTT